These 22 T cell receptor beta chains originate from one sample sequenced in a study of cytomegalovirus exposure and HLA in healthy donors. Repertoires were generated with immunoSEQ multiplex PCR, while TCRdb's copy carries only in-frame clones and drops some. Of about 160,000 clones listed, around 96% are singletons. The sequenced material came from PBMCs. The receptors originated from a woman aged 18-29 years in good health and CMV-seronegative.

The chain carries TRBV7-8 and TRBJ1-4; maybe TRBD1 (5 bases). This CDR3 spans 17 amino acids. Trimming stripped 1 base from V and 7 bases from J, with 19 bases between. Germline V gene data show CDR1 as SGHVS and CDR2 as FQNEAQ. This CDR3 is CASSLGVGTLRAEKLFF. The CDR3 coding sequence is TGTGCCAGCAGCTTAGGGGTAGGGACTCTGCGGGCTGAAAAACTGTTTTTT.

The chain links TRBV10-3 to TRBJ1-1; D not resolved. CDR3 size: 15 residues. The V and J ends lost 0 bases and 3 bases respectively, with 11 bases between them. The germline V gene encodes CDR1 ENHRY and CDR2 SYGVKD. CDR3 bases: TGTGCCATCAGTGAGTCAAATCAGGCCTACACTGAAGCTTTCTTT. The encoded protein is CAISESNQAYTEAFF.

The V and J genes are TRBV11-2 and TRBJ2-3; the match to TRBD2 covers 10 bases. There are 18 residues in the CDR3. J was trimmed by 1 base and V by 0 bases; bases with no gene match: 7. CDR1 and CDR2 from the germline V gene are SGHAT and FQNNGV. The CDR3 DNA reads TGTGCCAGCAGCTTAGATCCACTAGCGGGGACAGGCACAGATACGCAGTATTTT. Translating it yields CASSLDPLAGTGTDTQYF.

The V call is TRBV18, the J call TRBJ1-2; the D is unclear. The CDR3 contains 15 residues. The ends were cut back, 2 bases at V and 3 bases at J, with 13 bases in the middle. The germline gives CDR1 KGHSH, CDR2 LQKENI. CDR3 sequence: CASSPLAQMDYGYTF. The CDR3 DNA reads TGTGCCAGCTCACCATTGGCCCAGATGGACTATGGCTACACCTTC.

This sequence joins TRBV11-2 and TRBJ2-3, with TRBD2 matching over 16 bases. J gave up 7 bases and V 3 bases, and 4 bases lay outside the gene matches. This CDR3 has 16 residues. Germline values: CDR1 SGHAT, CDR2 FQNNGV. The DNA of the CDR3 is TGTGCCAGCAGCTTGGGACTAGCGGGGGGGCCGAATACGCAGTATTTT. As protein: CASSLGLAGGPNTQYF.

The chain carries TRBV5-4 and TRBJ2-1; 8 bases match TRBD2. The J segment lost 6 bases and the V segment lost 6 bases, leaving 8 bases of the junction unmatched. Germline values: CDR1 SGHNT, CDR2 YYREEE (reference sequence). The CDR3 is made up of 14 amino acids. CDR3 DNA sequence: TGTGCCAGCAACCACGGGGGGGGTATCAATGAGCAGTTCTTC. This encodes CASNHGGGINEQFF. The full variable domain, with the rest looked up from reference TRBV5-4 and TRBJ2-1, is ETGVTQSPTHLIKTRGQQVTLRCSSQSGHNTVSWYQQALGQGPQFIFQYYREEENGRGNFPPRFSGLQFPNYSSELNVNALELDDSALYLCASNHGGGINEQFFGPGTRLTVL.

The J gene is TRBJ2-5, the V gene TRBV12-5; TRBD2 agrees at 10 bases. The CDR3 consists of 16 residues. In germline, CDR1 is LGHNT, CDR2 FRNRAP. V shed 4 bases and J 2 bases; nucleotides not matched to a gene: 7. CDR3 bases: TGTGCTAGTGGTTCCTCCGGGACTAGCGCTCAAGAGACCCAGTACTTC. As protein: CASGSSGTSAQETQYF.

Only one count was recorded for this clone. The chain combines TRBV18 with TRBJ1-4; D unclear. V lost 0 bases and J 7 bases, leaving 9 bases between the germline ends. Germline CDR1 and CDR2: KGHSH and LQKENI. CDR3 length equals 14 residues. The CDR3 DNA sequence: TGTGCCAGCTCACCACCGGCGGAAGTTGAAAAACTGTTTTTT. Amino acids: CASSPPAEVEKLFF.

The rearrangement links TRBV4-1 to TRBJ1-1; D call uncertain. The CDR3 contains 15 residues. Deletions cut 4 bases from V and 11 bases from J, with 23 bases between. Germline CDR1 MGHRA, CDR2 YSYEKL. The chain's CDR3 is CASSLPQGGLSQAFF. The CDR3, as DNA: TGCGCCAGCAGCCTTCCTCAAGGAGGGTTAAGTCAGGCTTTCTTT.

This sequence joins TRBV12-5 and TRBJ2-7, with 8 bases aligning to TRBD1. The CDR3 has 15 residues. Trimming at V came to 5 bases and at J to 3 bases, leaving 9 bases not matched to a gene. CDR1 is LGHNT, CDR2 FRNRAP, per germline. CDR3 loop: CASGLKTGVGYEQYF. The CDR3 DNA sequence: TGTGCTAGTGGTCTGAAGACAGGGGTTGGCTACGAGCAGTACTTC.

The chain couples TRBV6-5 to TRBJ2-7; 7 bases align to TRBD2. Germline values: CDR1 MNHEY, CDR2 SVGAGI. Germline trimming cut 6 bases from V and 0 bases from J; bases unmatched to any gene: 5. This CDR3 is 14 amino acids long. The CDR3 DNA reads TGTGCCAGCAGGCGGGGGAGAACCTCCTACGAGCAGTACTTC. As protein: CASRRGRTSYEQYF.

The chain has TRBV11-2 and TRBJ1-6; 7 bases match TRBD1. Germline trimming cut 5 bases from V and 6 bases from J; bases unmatched to any gene: 7. CDR3 length: 15 amino acids. Germline V gives CDR1 SGHAT, CDR2 FQNNGV. CDR3 bases: TGTGCCAGCAGCCCCCAGGGGGGCTCTAATTCACCCCTCCACTTT. As protein: CASSPQGGSNSPLHF.

The chain links TRBV5-4 to TRBJ1-6; TRBD1 matches 7 bases. This CDR3 region has 15 residues. Looked up from germline, CDR1 is SGHNT and CDR2 is YYREEE (reference sequence). J lost 5 bases, V lost 4 bases, and 6 bases had no gene match. The CDR3 DNA reads as TGTGCCAGCAGCGAGGGGACAGCCGATAATTCACCCCTCCACTTT. Translating it yields CASSEGTADNSPLHF. The entire variable domain, with the rest obtained from reference TRBV5-4 and TRBJ1-6, is as follows: ETGVTQSPTHLIKTRGQQVTLRCSSQSGHNTVSWYQQALGQGPQFIFQYYREEENGRGNFPPRFSGLQFPNYSSELNVNALELDDSALYLCASSEGTADNSPLHFGNGTRLTVT.

V and J are TRBV7-2 and TRBJ2-5, with TRBD2 matching over 9 bases. This CDR3 comprises 18 residues. V shed 1 base and J 4 bases; nucleotides not matched to a gene: 13. Germline-derived CDR1 and CDR2 are SGHTA and FQGNSA. The CDR3 nucleotides are TGTGCCAGCAGCTTAGAAAAATACGGGCGGGGGGGCCGAGAGACCCAGTACTTC. Its translation is CASSLEKYGRGGRETQYF.

The rearrangement links TRBV29-1 to TRBJ1-4; TRBD1 might be the D (6 bases). This CDR3 is built from 13 residues. The germline V gene has CDR1 SQVTM and CDR2 ANQGSEA. With 8 bases removed from V and 3 bases from J, the gap between germline ends came to 13 bases. The CDR3 coding sequence is TGCAGCTTCTCCGGGACATCTAATGAAAAACTGTTTTTT. Translated, it gives CSFSGTSNEKLFF.

The chain couples TRBV29-1 to TRBJ2-5; a possible D gene is TRBD2 (6 bases). The CDR3 loop spans 12 amino acids. Germline assignment: CDR1 SQVTM and CDR2 ANQGSEA. V was trimmed by 4 bases and J by 7 bases, leaving 13 bases between them. CDR3 coding DNA: TGCAGCGTTGGGCTAGCGTCTGGGACCCAGTACTTC. It specifies CSVGLASGTQYF.

V gene TRBV19 combines with J gene TRBJ2-1; D ambiguous. Trimming shortened V by 3 bases and J by 7 bases, and 10 bases separated the two germline ends. CDR1 and CDR2 from the germline V gene are LNHDA and SQIVND (reference sequence). The CDR3 length is 13 residues. In nucleotides, the CDR3 is TGTGCCAGTAGTATCTATTCCTCAAATGAGCAGTTCTTC. It codes for CASSIYSSNEQFF.

J is TRBJ2-7 and V is TRBV27, with no clear D. The V end was cut by 4 bases, the J end by 2 bases, with 6 bases between. The CDR3 has 12 amino acids. The germline gives CDR1 MNHEY, CDR2 SMNVEV (reference sequence). This CDR3 is CASSSSPYEQYF. The CDR3 DNA reads TGTGCCAGCAGTTCCTCCCCCTACGAGCAGTACTTC.

The chain is built from TRBV14 and TRBJ1-2; TRBD1 aligns across 11 bases. The CDR3 runs to 15 residues. Germline trimming cut 5 bases from V and 2 bases from J; bases unmatched to any gene: 4. Germline V CDR1 and CDR2: SGHDN, FVKESK. The CDR3 coding sequence is TGTGCCAGCAGCAAAGGGACAGGGGGAAACTATGGCTACACCTTC. Translation: CASSKGTGGNYGYTF.

CDR3 sequence (DNA): TGCGCCAGCAGCCGGAGTGGGGTGACTAGCGGCGAGAACACCGGGGAGCTGTTTTTT. It is translated as CASSRSGVTSGENTGELFF. This chain uses TRBV4-1 with TRBJ2-2, with TRBD2 matching 9 bases. CDR3 length: 19 amino acids. Looked up from germline, CDR1 is MGHRA and CDR2 is YSYEKL. V dropped 4 bases and J dropped 1; count of bases not matched to a gene: 13.

This chain uses TRBV27 with TRBJ2-7; D call uncertain. The CDR3 extends over 12 amino acids. The V end was cut by 6 bases, the J end by 11 bases, with 17 bases between. CDR1 and CDR2 from the germline V gene are MNHEY and SMNVEV (reference sequence). This chain's CDR3 is CASRASGEPKYF. CDR3 in DNA: TGTGCCAGCAGGGCCAGTGGAGAACCGAAGTACTTC.

The chain employs TRBV7-9 and TRBJ2-1, with 12 bases lining up with TRBD2. There are 15 residues in the CDR3. Per germline, CDR1 SEHNR and CDR2 FQNEAQ (reference sequence). V lost 7 bases and J lost 6; bases outside the gene matches: 7. CDR3 protein: CASTPLAGGFNEQFF. The CDR3 DNA reads TGTGCCAGCACCCCACTAGCGGGGGGTTTCAATGAGCAGTTCTTC.